The TCR beta chain described here comes from a study of shared clonotypes between healthy human individuals. Terminally differentiated effector memory CD45RA+ cells were excluded by CCR7 positive selection of CD45RO-negative cells. The assay was immunoSEQ multiplex PCR, and TCRdb's table has in-frame clones only and misses some. The data hold roughly 890,000 clones, with around 93% observed a single time. CDR3 length equals 15 residues. Germline V lookup: CDR1 SGHTS, CDR2 YDEGEE. J lost 6 bases, V lost 4 bases, and 4 bases had no gene match. This receptor was taken from a man aged 25-45 years in good health. This chain connects TRBV5-8 to TRBJ2-1; 13 nucleotides line up with TRBD2. The sample consisted of naive CD8+ T cells sorted from blood. The CDR3 region has the DNA TGTGCCAGCAGCCCGGGGACTAGCGGGACCAATGAGCAGTTCTTC. Translating it yields CASSPGTSGTNEQFF.